This T cell receptor beta chain was observed in a study of blood T cell repertoires in COVID-19. About the research overall: Italy, Spain and the United States were the sources of the convalescent and acute COVID-19 samples.

As processed by the authors: Cell counts per sample came from amplifying reference gene primers. Data came from immunoSEQ multiplex PCR; TCRdb stores just in-frame clones and leaves some out. The V and J calls and clone size are taken from that table; D and trimming were inferred from the DNA. The sample lists about 230,000 clones; roughly 83% were seen once. The trim removed 4 bases at V and 3 bases at J, leaving 13 bases unmatched. The CDR3 loop spans 17 amino acids. Germline V lookup: CDR1 ENHRY, CDR2 SYGVKD. V gene TRBV10-3 combines with J gene TRBJ1-1, with 8 bases fitting TRBD1. The sample consisted of peripheral blood. The sequence came from a man aged 40-50 years with acute or convalescent COVID-19. Written as DNA, the CDR3 is TGTGCCATCAGTGCTTCGAGACAGGGGCGTAGTTACACTGAAGCTTTCTTT. Protein product: CAISASRQGRSYTEAFF.